Listed here are 10 T cell receptor beta chains from one sample, sequenced in a study of T cells after yellow fever vaccination. TCRdb analysed the 5' RACE reads with MiXCR anew, one entry per CDR3 protein. This table holds 65,000 to 90,000 distinct CDR3 sequences, roughly 13% found once. This sample comprised CD8+ T cells not binding an NS4B(214-222) dextramer, sorted from PBMCs, obtained approximately 22 days after the first yellow fever vaccination. These receptors were taken from a man aged 18 to 29 who received the YFV17D yellow fever vaccine.

This clonotype was seen many times. The chain has TRBV4-3 and TRBJ2-7; D is possibly TRBD2 (6 bases). Germline V CDR1 and CDR2: LGHNA, YSLEER. The ends were cut back, 0 bases at V and 4 bases at J, with 7 bases in the middle. CDR3 length: 13 amino acids. As DNA, the CDR3 is TGCGCCAGCAGCCAAGACGGGGGTTACGAGCAGTACTTC. It is translated as CASSQDGGYEQYF.

This clonotype was recorded only once. The chain joins TRBV5-1 to TRBJ1-5, with a possible D match to TRBD1 (5 bases). Germline assignment: CDR1 SGHRS and CDR2 YFSETQ. Trimming took off 0 bases at V and 1 base at J, with 11 bases between the two ends. The CDR3 consists of 16 residues. CDR3 in amino acids: CASSLGLGASNQPQHF. CDR3 DNA sequence: TGCGCCAGCAGCTTGGGTCTTGGGGCGAGCAATCAGCCCCAGCATTTT.

This clonotype was seen a few times. The V and J genes are TRBV6-1 and TRBJ1-1, with a weak D call TRBD1 (6 bases). Germline V lookup: CDR1 MNHNS, CDR2 SASEGT. Deletions cut 4 bases from V and 1 base from J, with 16 bases between. The CDR3 has 16 residues. This chain's CDR3 is CASSAIPPGQNTEAFF. The CDR3 nucleotides read TGTGCCAGCAGTGCTATTCCACCGGGACAGAACACTGAAGCTTTCTTT.

This clonotype was seen more than once but under ten times. J is TRBJ2-3 and V is TRBV5-1; no reliable D call. This CDR3 region has 15 residues. Trimming removed 0 bases at V and 5 bases at J, with 13 bases between. Germline assignment: CDR1 SGHRS and CDR2 YFSETQ. The CDR3, as DNA: TGCGCCAGCAGCTTGGTCCTACCTGCAATAGATACGCAGTATTTT. It is translated as CASSLVLPAIDTQYF.

The J gene is TRBJ2-3, the V gene TRBV20-1; unclear D gene. The CDR3 length is 12 residues. Germline assignment: CDR1 DFQATT and CDR2 SNEGSKA (reference sequence). V lost 4 bases, J lost 2 bases, and 7 bases lay in between. CDR3 in DNA: TGCAGTGCTACCGACTCCACAGATACGCAGTATTTT. Translated: CSATDSTDTQYF.

As regards this clonotype: The junction and the germline gene differ at one end; a read error may be behind it. V usage is TRBV4-3 and J usage is TRBJ2-5; D is unclear. CDR1 and CDR2 (germline): LGHNA, YSLEER. The CDR3 is made up of 14 amino acids. CDR3 nucleotides: TGCGCCAGCAGCCAAGCCGCCGGTCAAGAAACCCAGTACTTC. It yields the protein CASSQAAGQETQYF.

This clonotype was observed a few times. The rearrangement uses TRBV5-5 and TRBJ2-3; 13 bases are a match to TRBD2. The CDR3 runs to 18 residues. After removal of 3 bases from V and 0 bases from J, the junction contained 7 bases not matched to a gene. Per the germline V gene, CDR1 is SGHKS and CDR2 is YYEKEE (reference sequence). The CDR3 region has the DNA TGTGCCAGCAGCTGGGGACTAGCGGGACTTGCTAGCACAGATACGCAGTATTTT. Translation gives CASSWGLAGLASTDTQYF. Combining the CDR3 with reference TRBV5-5 and TRBJ2-3 gives the whole variable domain DAGVTQSPTHLIKTRGQQVTLRCSPISGHKSVSWYQQVLGQGPQFIFQYYEKEERGRGNFPDRFSARQFPNYSSELNVNALLLGDSALYLCASSWGLAGLASTDTQYFGPGTRLTVL.

This clonotype has at least ten counts. V usage is TRBV12-3 or TRBV12-4 and J usage is TRBJ2-3, with unresolved D. Trimming removed 7 bases from V and 0 bases from J, with 17 bases in between. The length of the CDR3 is 16 residues. CDR3 loop: CASIPRGAPSTDTQYF. In DNA, the CDR3 is TGTGCCAGCATCCCCCGCGGAGCCCCTAGCACAGATACGCAGTATTTT.

A few counts support this clonotype. A much larger clone is a single base away; this may be a read error. The chain joins TRBV28 to TRBJ2-3, with 11 bases identical to TRBD1. Germline trimming cut 5 bases from V and 4 bases from J; bases unmatched to any gene: 2. Germline lookup yields CDR1 MDHEN and CDR2 SYDVKM. The CDR3 has 14 residues. CDR3 nucleotide sequence: TGTGCCAGCAGTGAGGGACAGGGGGCAGATACGCAGTATTTT. Amino acid sequence: CASSEGQGADTQYF.

The V gene is TRBV3-1, the J gene TRBJ2-3; weak D call: TRBD2 (6 bases). Germline CDR1 is LGHDT and CDR2 is YNNKEL (reference sequence). CDR3 length: 15 amino acids. V lost 0 bases and J 2 bases, leaving 9 bases between the germline ends. The CDR3 DNA follows: TGTGCCAGCAGCCAAGAACGGCGGGACACAGATACGCAGTATTTT. Residues: CASSQERRDTDTQYF.